The source of this T cell receptor (beta chain) is a study of immune cell composition in non-small cell lung cancer. Study-wide context: Lung adenocarcinoma or squamous carcinoma made up most tumours. Study-level findings and limits: Smoking pack-years did not significantly correlate with tumour TCR-beta clonality.

Libraries were prepared by immunoSEQ multiplex PCR; TCRdb keeps only in-frame clonotypes and omits some of them. The repertoire holds 2,500 to 3,500 clones, with around 78% as singletons. With respect to this clone: Its target is unknown.

The length of the CDR3 is 13 residues. After removal of 6 bases from V and 5 bases from J, the junction contained 6 bases not matched to a gene. Germline CDR1 is SNHLY and CDR2 is FYNNEI. The chain carries TRBV2 and TRBJ1-1; 7 positions agree with TRBD1. The sequence was obtained from a human donor with non-small cell lung cancer. Sequences were obtained from lung tumor tissue. CDR3 amino acids: CASSATGETEAFF. CDR3 in DNA: TGTGCCAGCAGCGCCACAGGGGAAACTGAAGCTTTCTTT.